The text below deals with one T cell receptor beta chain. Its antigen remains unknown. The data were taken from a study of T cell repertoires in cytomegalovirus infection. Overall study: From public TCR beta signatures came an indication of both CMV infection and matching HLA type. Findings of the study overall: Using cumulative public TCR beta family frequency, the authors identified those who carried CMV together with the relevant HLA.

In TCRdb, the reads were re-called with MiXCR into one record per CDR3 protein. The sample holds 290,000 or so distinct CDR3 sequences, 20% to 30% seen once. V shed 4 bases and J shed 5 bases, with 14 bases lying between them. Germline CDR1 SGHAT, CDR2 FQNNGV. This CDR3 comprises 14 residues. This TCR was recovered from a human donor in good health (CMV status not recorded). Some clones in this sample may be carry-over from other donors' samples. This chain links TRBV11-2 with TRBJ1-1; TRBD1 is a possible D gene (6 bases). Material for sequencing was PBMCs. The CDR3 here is CASSSIRGATEAFF. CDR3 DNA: TGTGCCAGCAGCTCGATACGGGGGGCTACTGAAGCTTTCTTT. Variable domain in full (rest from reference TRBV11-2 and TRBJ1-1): EAGVAQSPRYKIIEKRQSVAFWCNPISGHATLYWYQQILGQGPKLLIQFQNNGVVDDSQLPKDRFSAERLKGVDSTLKIQPAKLEDSAVYLCASSSIRGATEAFFGQGTRLTVV.